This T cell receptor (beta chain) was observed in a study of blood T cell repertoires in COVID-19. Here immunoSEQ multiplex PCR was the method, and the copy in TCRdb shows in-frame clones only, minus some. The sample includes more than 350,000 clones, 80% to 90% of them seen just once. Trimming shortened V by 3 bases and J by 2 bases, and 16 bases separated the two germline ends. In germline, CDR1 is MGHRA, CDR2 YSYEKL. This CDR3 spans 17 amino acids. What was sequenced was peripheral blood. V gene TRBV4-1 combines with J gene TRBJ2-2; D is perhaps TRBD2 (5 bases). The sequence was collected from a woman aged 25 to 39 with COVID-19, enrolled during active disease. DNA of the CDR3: TGCGCCAGCAGCCAGAAGGGAGCTTCCGTCAACACCGGGGAGCTGTTTTTT. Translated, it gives CASSQKGASVNTGELFF.